Following are 17 T cell receptor beta chains from one sample sequenced in a study of blood T cell repertoires in COVID-19. Method: immunoSEQ multiplex PCR; TCRdb's copy keeps in-frame clones and lacks some. The sample lists approximately 300,000 clones, about 88% occurring once. Sequenced input: PBMCs or T cells enriched from blood (not recorded which). The receptor set was obtained from a man aged 60 to 75 who had recovered from COVID-19.

This chain links TRBV7-2 with TRBJ2-3, with 8 bases that match TRBD2. The CDR3 runs 16 residues. V lost 3 bases to trimming and J lost 0 bases; unmatched junction nucleotides: 5. Germline CDR1 is SGHTA and CDR2 is FQGNSA. The CDR3 region has the DNA TGTGCCAGCAGCTTCCGACTAGCGCCCAGCACAGATACGCAGTATTTT. Its protein is CASSFRLAPSTDTQYF.

This chain links TRBV7-2 with TRBJ1-3; a weak D match, TRBD1 (5 bases). V lost 2 bases and J lost 8, with 10 bases in between. Looked up from germline, CDR1 is SGHTA and CDR2 is FQGNSA. The CDR3 is 13 amino acids. Here the CDR3 DNA reads TGTGCCAGCAGCTTACAAAGGGGTGACACCATATATTTT. Protein: CASSLQRGDTIYF.

The sample holds one count of this clone. CDR3 nucleotide sequence: TGTGCCAGCAGTCAACAGGGGGCTTTAGCTAACTATGGCTACACCTTC. As protein: CASSQQGALANYGYTF. The V gene is TRBV9, the J gene TRBJ1-2; TRBD1 matches 9 bases. The CDR3 contains 16 residues. CDR1 and CDR2 (germline): SGDLS, YYNGEE. The trim removed 5 bases at V and 0 bases at J, leaving 8 bases unmatched. The full variable domain, in which reference TRBV9 and TRBJ1-2 provide the parts outside the CDR3, is DSGVTQTPKHLITATGQRVTLRCSPRSGDLSVYWYQQSLDQGLQFLIQYYNGEERAKGNILERFSAQQFPDLHSELNLSSLELGDSALYFCASSQQGALANYGYTFGSGTRLTVV.

V and J are TRBV5-8 and TRBJ2-7; 8 bases match TRBD2. Per germline, CDR1 SGHTS and CDR2 YDEGEE. V shed 1 base, J shed 2 bases, and the junction held 5 bases outside the gene matches. The CDR3 runs to 15 residues. The CDR3 spells CASSLLSGKAYEQYF. As DNA, the CDR3 is TGTGCCAGCAGCTTGCTTAGCGGGAAAGCCTACGAGCAGTACTTC.

This clone was found once. The rearrangement uses TRBV13 and TRBJ2-7; tentatively, D is TRBD1 (5 bases). This CDR3 comprises 14 residues. V dropped 6 bases and J dropped 7 bases, with 19 bases sitting between them. Germline loops: CDR1 PRHDT, CDR2 FYEKMQ (reference sequence). The CDR3 DNA reads as TGTGCCAGCAGTCAGGGTACAGGTTTAGAAGAGCAGTACTTC. Protein product: CASSQGTGLEEQYF.

The chain couples TRBV12-3 or TRBV12-4 to TRBJ1-6; perhaps TRBD1 as D (5 bases). The V gene lost 3 bases and the J gene lost 7 bases, with 7 bases spanning the gap. This CDR3 has 13 residues. The CDR3 nucleotides are TGTGCCAGCAGTTTTAGACAGAATTCACCCCTCCACTTT. It yields the protein CASSFRQNSPLHF.

The CDR3 spells CASSYSGTSYEQYF. In nucleotides, the CDR3 is TGTGCCAGCAGTTATTCCGGGACAAGCTACGAGCAGTACTTC. This rearrangement joins TRBV7-8 to TRBJ2-7; TRBD1 is a possible D gene (6 bases). Trimming shortened V by 6 bases and J by 3 bases, and 15 bases separated the two germline ends. This CDR3 has 14 amino acids. Germline V gene data show CDR1 as SGHVS and CDR2 as FQNEAQ.

The rearrangement joins TRBV28 to TRBJ2-7; 9 nucleotides align to TRBD2. The length of the CDR3 is 15 residues. CDR1 is MDHEN and CDR2 is SYDVKM in the germline V gene. The V and J ends lost 4 bases and 1 base, in that order; junction bases with no gene match: 5. CDR3 sequence (DNA): TGTGCCAGCAGTTCGGCTAGCGGGATGTCCTACGAGCAGTACTTC. Protein: CASSSASGMSYEQYF.

The chain links TRBV7-9 to TRBJ2-2; 9 nucleotides agree with TRBD1. Germline assignment: CDR1 SEHNR and CDR2 FQNEAQ (reference sequence). This CDR3 has 16 residues. J lost 4 bases, V lost 7 bases, and 10 bases had no gene match. The CDR3 sequence is CASIEGDRVVTGELFF. Written as DNA, the CDR3 is TGTGCCAGCATAGAAGGGGACAGGGTCGTCACCGGGGAGCTGTTTTTT.

This chain uses TRBV20-1 with TRBJ1-1, with D hard to call. The V and J ends lost 3 bases and 3 bases respectively, with 5 bases between them. Per the germline V gene, CDR1 is DFQATT and CDR2 is SNEGSKA (reference sequence). The CDR3 spans 11 residues. This chain's CDR3 is CSASFYTEAFF. The CDR3 nucleotides are TGCAGTGCTAGCTTTTACACTGAAGCTTTCTTT.

V gene TRBV11-2 combines with J gene TRBJ1-4; 7 nucleotides agree with TRBD1. This CDR3 contains 17 residues. CDR1 is SGHAT and CDR2 is FQNNGV in the germline V gene. Trimming took 5 bases from V and 8 from J; bases not matched to a gene: 17. The CDR3 region is CASSRKGKQGNGEKLFF. DNA of the CDR3: TGTGCCAGCAGCCGCAAGGGGAAACAGGGGAATGGAGAAAAACTGTTTTTT.

This clone appeared once. The rearrangement links TRBV2 to TRBJ2-5; 7 nucleotides align to TRBD1. The CDR3 is 15 residues long. The ends lost 4 bases at V and 1 base at J; junction bases unmatched: 6. From germline, CDR1 is SNHLY and CDR2 FYNNEI. The DNA for the CDR3 is TGTGCCAGCAGTGGGGACAGCTTATTCCAAGAGACCCAGTACTTC. It encodes CASSGDSLFQETQYF.

V usage is TRBV3-1 (or the pseudogene TRBV3-2) and J usage is TRBJ1-6; D possibly corresponds to TRBD1 (5 bases). Trimming removed 4 bases at V and 0 bases at J, with 16 bases between. The CDR3 extends over 18 amino acids. Looked up from germline, CDR1 is LGHDT and CDR2 is YNNKEL (reference sequence). CDR3 in amino acids: CASSLDGGGSSYNSPLHF. The CDR3 coding sequence is TGTGCCAGCAGCCTCGACGGGGGAGGGAGCTCCTATAATTCACCCCTCCACTTT.

This clone showed up just once. This chain connects TRBV5-5 to TRBJ1-6, with a tentative D call TRBD1 (5 bases). Per germline, CDR1 SGHKS and CDR2 YYEKEE (reference sequence). The CDR3 covers 14 residues. V was clipped by 6 bases and J by 8 bases, with 15 bases between them. The CDR3 sequence is CASTLGWGDSPLHF. CDR3 nucleotide sequence: TGTGCCAGCACCCTCGGGTGGGGCGATTCACCCCTCCACTTT.

This rearrangement joins TRBV7-9 to TRBJ2-3, with D possibly matching TRBD1 (5 bases). Germline loops: CDR1 SEHNR, CDR2 FQNEAQ (reference sequence). CDR3 length: 16 residues. Deletions cut 5 bases from V and 2 bases from J, with 17 bases between. The CDR3, as DNA: TGTGCCAGCAGCATTAAAACAGGCACCACCACAGATACGCAGTATTTT. Its translation: CASSIKTGTTTDTQYF.

The chain carries TRBV9 and TRBJ1-4; weak D call: TRBD1 (6 bases). The CDR3 has 13 amino acids. Germline CDR1 reads SGDLS; CDR2 reads YYNGEE. V lost 5 bases and J 5 bases, leaving 10 bases between the germline ends. The chain's CDR3 is CASRADRNEKLFF. CDR3 coding DNA: TGTGCCAGCAGAGCCGACAGGAATGAAAAACTGTTTTTT.

The chain recombines TRBV21-1 with TRBJ1-3. TRBV21-1 is an annotated pseudogene. The CDR3 covers 17 residues. The CDR3: CASSFSFDSDSGNTIYF. CDR3 DNA sequence: TGTGCCAGCAGCTTCTCCTTCGACTCGGACTCTGGAAACACCATATATTTT.